This T cell receptor beta chain derives from a study of blood T cell repertoires in COVID-19. Study-wide background: Spain, Italy and the United States supplied samples that represented acute and convalescent COVID-19. In each case, the material was cDNA or gDNA derived from T cells, B-cell-depleted T cells, or PBMCs.

Trimming pared 3 bases from V and 7 bases from J, leaving 16 bases between. The germline CDR1 and CDR2 sequences are MNHNS and SASEGT. This CDR3 has 15 residues. In the source study's methods: Amplification of reference gene primers provided the estimated nucleated cell counts. The data were produced by immunoSEQ multiplex PCR, yet TCRdb's version contains in-frame clones alone and is incomplete. V, J and clone size are taken as reported in that table, and D and trimming were inferred from the DNA itself. The table shows about 55,000 clones, with 90% occurring only once. Sequencing input: peripheral blood. V is TRBV6-1 and J is TRBJ2-1; a weak D match, TRBD2 (5 bases). The origin of this receptor is a man aged 80 or over with acute or convalescent COVID-19. The CDR3 nucleotides read TGTGCCAGCAGTGAGTCGGACTCAAAAACAAATGAGCAGTTCTTC. Amino acids: CASSESDSKTNEQFF.